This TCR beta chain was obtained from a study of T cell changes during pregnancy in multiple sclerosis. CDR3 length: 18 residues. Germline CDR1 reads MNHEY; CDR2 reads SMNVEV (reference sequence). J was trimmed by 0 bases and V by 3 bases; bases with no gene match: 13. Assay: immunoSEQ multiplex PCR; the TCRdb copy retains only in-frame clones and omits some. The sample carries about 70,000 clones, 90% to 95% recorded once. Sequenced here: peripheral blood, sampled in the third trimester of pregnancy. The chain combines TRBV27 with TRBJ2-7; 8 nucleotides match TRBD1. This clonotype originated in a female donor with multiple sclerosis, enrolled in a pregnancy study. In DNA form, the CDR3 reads TGTGCCAGCAGTTTCCGACCCACCGGGACAGGAGGCTCCTACGAGCAGTACTTC. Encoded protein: CASSFRPTGTGGSYEQYF.